Listed below are T cell receptor beta chains from one sample, sequenced in a study of blood T cell repertoires in COVID-19. The protocol was immunoSEQ multiplex PCR, while the TCRdb copy is restricted to in-frame clones and leaves out a portion. This table has about 250,000 clones, roughly 82% appearing once. Source material: peripheral blood. Receptors were obtained from a woman aged 80 or over with active or convalescent COVID-19. Each CDR3 is given with its conserved first and last residue. Each record gives: D gene, V gene, CDR3 protein. A D gene is named only where the DNA matches it firmly.

>TRBD2|TRBV27
CASGMRGGTEQFF
>TRBD2|TRBV6-1
CASSGGTSGGLSYEQYF
>TRBD1|TRBV4-2
CASSHEGTGQKNTEAFF
>TRBD1|TRBV7-2
CASSYRTGNYEQYF
>TRBD1|TRBV6-5
CASSRGQRSTYEQYF
>TRBD2|TRBV28
CASSFLAGVEQYF
>.|TRBV10-3
CAISDPRASTDTQYF
>.|TRBV19
CASPTPLPWTVKPRVEYF
>.|TRBV15
CATSRVGWGREYEQYF
>.|TRBV6-1
CASSDNLEGTSPLYF
>.|TRBV5-6
CASSDRTGQPQHF
>.|TRBV5-1
CASSLEQGTEQYF
>TRBD2|TRBV30
CAWSAGLATGELFF
>.|TRBV7-9
CASSLVGGTPEAFF
>.|TRBV30
CAWSPSYEQYF
>.|TRBV6-2/TRBV6-3
CASSYYRGAAGELFF
>.|TRBV28
CASTIGPRYEQYF
>.|TRBV30
CAWSVHAGNTIYF
>TRBD2|TRBV5-1
CASSAGGDEQFF
>.|TRBV28
CASSFAAGVDGYTF
>.|TRBV12-5
CASGSTSGTPFYAFF
>.|TRBV18
CASSPQVGANTGELFF
>.|TRBV5-1
CASSLGSGGHGAFF
>.|TRBV30
CAWSLRGNQPQHF
>TRBD1|TRBV27
CASYSQDRSSGELFF
>.|TRBV18
CASSPGGNQPQHF
>.|TRBV10-3
CAITDSKDQPQHF
>.|TRBV14
CASSQDSDSRFYEQYF
>TRBD1|TRBV10-3
CAIRETGGRDTEAFF
>TRBD1|TRBV3-1/TRBV3-2
CASIKTGGTEAFF
>TRBD2|TRBV19
CASTGLAGDNEQFF
>.|TRBV5-1
CASSLDPTGSGANVLTF
>TRBD1|TRBV27
CASSTPGQGASGYTF
>TRBD1|TRBV2
CASRVDREYNEQFF
>.|TRBV4-2
CASSQDGSTDTQYF
>.|TRBV3-1/TRBV3-2
CASSQDLRSQETQYF
>TRBD1|TRBV5-4
CASSHPDRVSPLHF
>TRBD1|TRBV7-9
CASSLSTGAGNTIYF
>TRBD1|TRBV7-9
CASSFSGGTNEKLFF
>TRBD1|TRBV4-2
CASSQTTGATPGETQYF